The clone carrying this T cell receptor (beta chain) has a handful of counts. The antigen is not known. The CDR3 runs to 13 residues. Per germline, CDR1 SGHTA and CDR2 FQGNSA. Deletions cut 3 bases from V and 2 bases from J, with 6 bases between. The authors drew about 10 milliliters of peripheral blood from each donor. A second PCR, run for about 6 to 11 cycles, used a sample-barcoded 5' primer plus a J-beta primer mix. Each CDR3 protein is one row after TCRdb ran MiXCR on the 5' RACE reads. In the table there are about a million distinct CDR3 sequences, roughly 50% of which are singletons. The source of the sample is a study of blood T cells in healthy people across ages. Study-wide results and limits: Higher naive T cell percentage went strongly together with higher TCR beta diversity.

The sample taken for sequencing was blood. The J gene is TRBJ2-3, the V gene TRBV7-2; D gene uncertain. This sequence originates from an older woman in good health. In nucleotides, the CDR3 is TGTGCCAGCAGCTTTGATTTCACAGATACGCAGTATTTT. Protein: CASSFDFTDTQYF.